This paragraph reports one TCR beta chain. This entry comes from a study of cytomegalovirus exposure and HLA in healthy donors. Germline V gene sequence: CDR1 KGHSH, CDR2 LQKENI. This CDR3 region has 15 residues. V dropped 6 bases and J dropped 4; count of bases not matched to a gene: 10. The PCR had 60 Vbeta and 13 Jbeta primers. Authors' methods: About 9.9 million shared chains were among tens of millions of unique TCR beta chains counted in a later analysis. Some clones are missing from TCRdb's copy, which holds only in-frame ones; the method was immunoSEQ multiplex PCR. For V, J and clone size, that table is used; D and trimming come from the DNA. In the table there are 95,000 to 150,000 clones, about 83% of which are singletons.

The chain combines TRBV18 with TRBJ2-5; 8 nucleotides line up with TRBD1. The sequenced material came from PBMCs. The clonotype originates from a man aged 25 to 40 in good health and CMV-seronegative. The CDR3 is CASSPTGDEIETQYF. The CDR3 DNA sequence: TGTGCCAGCTCCCCGACAGGGGATGAGATAGAGACCCAGTACTTC.